This TCR beta chain derives from a study of blood T cell repertoires in COVID-19. Study details: COVID-19 samples collected from the United States, Italy and Spain covered acute and convalescent phases.

This table comes from immunoSEQ multiplex PCR, and its TCRdb copy is limited to in-frame clones, with some not included. The sample carries around 310,000 clones, around 91% recorded once. This CDR3 is built from 12 residues. Germline CDR1 SGHTA, CDR2 FQGNSA. Trimming took off 2 bases at V and 9 bases at J, with 10 bases between the two ends. This TCR was recovered from a woman in her thirties or forties with COVID-19, enrolled during active disease. The chain joins TRBV7-2 to TRBJ1-1; perhaps TRBD1 as D (5 bases). Input material: peripheral blood. CDR3: CASSLRAGKAFF. The CDR3 nucleotides read TGTGCCAGCAGCTTAAGGGCAGGGAAAGCTTTCTTT.